The T cell receptor beta chain under discussion was sequenced for a study of Ad26.COV2.S vaccination and SARS-CoV-2 variants. At the level of the study: Once or twice, 56 days apart, Ad26.COV2.S was delivered intramuscularly.

The protocol was immunoSEQ multiplex PCR, while the TCRdb copy is restricted to in-frame clones and leaves out a portion. The sample has roughly 510,000 clones; around 85% are singletons. With V trimmed by 0 bases and J by 3 bases, 4 bases remained unmatched. This CDR3 spans 15 amino acids. Germline V CDR1 and CDR2: SGHTA, FQGNSA. Treatment defined: about 20 received Ad26.COV2.S at low or high dose, single or two shots; a few received placebo; per-sample allocation not given. Sampling was done on day 63 after the first vaccine or placebo injection. Vaccine was an Ad26 vector expressing Wuhan-strain SARS-CoV-2 spike.

The clonotype originates from a person between 18 and 59 years old who received the Ad26.COV2.S COVID-19 vaccine or a placebo. This chain joins TRBV7-2 and TRBJ1-1; TRBD1 agrees at 7 bases. The starting material was peripheral blood, obtained in a trial of Ad26.COV2.S vaccine versus placebo. CDR3 sequence: CASSLAAGTDTEAFF. The CDR3 nucleotides are TGTGCCAGCAGCTTAGCGGCTGGGACAGACACTGAAGCTTTCTTT.